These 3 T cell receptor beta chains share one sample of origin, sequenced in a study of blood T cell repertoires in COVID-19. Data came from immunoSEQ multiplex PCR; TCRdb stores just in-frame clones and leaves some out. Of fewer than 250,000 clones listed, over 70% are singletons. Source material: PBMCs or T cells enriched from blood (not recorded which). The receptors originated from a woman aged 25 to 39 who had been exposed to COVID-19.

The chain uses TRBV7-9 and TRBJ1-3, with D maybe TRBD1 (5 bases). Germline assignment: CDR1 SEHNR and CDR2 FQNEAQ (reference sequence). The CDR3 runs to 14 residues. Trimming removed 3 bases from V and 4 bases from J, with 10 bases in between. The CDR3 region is CASSFSTAGNTIYF. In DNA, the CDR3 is TGTGCCAGCAGCTTCTCGACAGCCGGAAACACCATATATTTT.

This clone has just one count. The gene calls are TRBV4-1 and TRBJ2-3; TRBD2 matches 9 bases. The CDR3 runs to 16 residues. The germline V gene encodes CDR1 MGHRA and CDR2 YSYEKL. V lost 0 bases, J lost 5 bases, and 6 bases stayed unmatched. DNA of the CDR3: TGCGCCAGCAGCCAAGATAGAGCGGGAGGTGGAGATACGCAGTATTTT. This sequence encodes CASSQDRAGGGDTQYF.

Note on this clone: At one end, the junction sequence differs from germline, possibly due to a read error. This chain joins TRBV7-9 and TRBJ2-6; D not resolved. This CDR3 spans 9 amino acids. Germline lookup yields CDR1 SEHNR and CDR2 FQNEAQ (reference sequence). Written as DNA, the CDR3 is TGTGCCAGCAGCTCACCCAACTCTTTC. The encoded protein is CASSSPNSF.